A selection of T cell receptor beta chains follows, all from one sample in a study of shared T cell receptors in the human thymus. Assay used: immunoSEQ multiplex PCR; TCRdb lists only in-frame clones, some missing. The repertoire holds more than 300,000 clones, with around 93% as singletons. What was sequenced was thymocytes. The receptors here all came from a human donor. Each CDR3 is given with its conserved first and last residue. A D gene is named only where the DNA matches it firmly. Not all rows give a size; the values are once, few, many and, for expanded clones, a class.

d_call: .
clone_size: .
cdr3_length: 15
j_call: TRBJ2-3
v_call: TRBV5-4
cdr3_nt: TGTGCCAGCAGCTCCGGGGCGCCTCCCGCAGATACGCAGTATTTT
cdr3_aa: CASSSGAPPADTQYF

d_call: .
clone_size: .
cdr3_length: 11
j_call: TRBJ1-1
v_call: TRBV19
cdr3_nt: TGTGCCAGTAAGGAAGGTACTGAAGCTTTCTTT
cdr3_aa: CASKEGTEAFF

d_call: TRBD2
clone_size: .
cdr3_length: 16
j_call: TRBJ2-1
v_call: TRBV28
cdr3_nt: TGTGCCAGCAGTTACGGTAGCGGGCCGTCCTACAATGAGCAGTTCTTC
cdr3_aa: CASSYGSGPSYNEQFF

d_call: TRBD2
clone_size: .
cdr3_length: 16
j_call: TRBJ2-3
v_call: TRBV5-1
cdr3_nt: TGCGCCAGCAGCGACATAGCGGGAGGAAGGACAGATACGCAGTATTTT
cdr3_aa: CASSDIAGGRTDTQYF

d_call: TRBD2
clone_size: .
cdr3_length: 19
j_call: TRBJ2-1
v_call: TRBV7-9
cdr3_nt: TGTGCCAGCAGCGAGGTTGGGAGTAATCTAGCGGGAGGGGTAACTGAGCAGTTCTTC
cdr3_aa: CASSEVGSNLAGGVTEQFF

d_call: TRBD1
clone_size: .
cdr3_length: 13
j_call: TRBJ2-5
v_call: TRBV28
cdr3_nt: TGTGCCAGCAGCCCGACAGGGCTGGAGACCCAGTACTTC
cdr3_aa: CASSPTGLETQYF

d_call: .
clone_size: .
cdr3_length: 16
j_call: TRBJ1-4
v_call: TRBV19
cdr3_nt: TGTGCCAGTAGACTTTCTCCCACCCCAACTAATGAAAAACTGTTTTTT
cdr3_aa: CASRLSPTPTNEKLFF

d_call: .
clone_size: .
cdr3_length: 14
j_call: TRBJ2-7
v_call: TRBV28
cdr3_nt: TGTGCCAGCAGTCTCGCAGGGGATACGTACGAGCAGTACTTC
cdr3_aa: CASSLAGDTYEQYF

d_call: .
clone_size: few
cdr3_length: 17
j_call: TRBJ2-7
v_call: TRBV19
cdr3_nt: TGTGCCAGTAGTATAACTAGTCCGGGACCTATCCTTTACGAGCAGTACTTC
cdr3_aa: CASSITSPGPILYEQYF

d_call: TRBD2
clone_size: once
cdr3_length: 14
j_call: TRBJ2-7
v_call: TRBV27
cdr3_nt: TGTGCCAGCAGTTTAAGGGCGGGAGGACACGAGCAGTACTTC
cdr3_aa: CASSLRAGGHEQYF

d_call: .
clone_size: .
cdr3_length: 13
j_call: TRBJ2-1
v_call: TRBV19
cdr3_nt: TGTGCCAGTAGTATAGGCAGGGGTAATGAGCAGTTCTTC
cdr3_aa: CASSIGRGNEQFF

d_call: .
clone_size: .
cdr3_length: 17
j_call: TRBJ2-6
v_call: TRBV28
cdr3_nt: TGTGCCAGCAGAAGACAGCGGCTACTCTCTGGGGCCAACGTCCTGACTTTC
cdr3_aa: CASRRQRLLSGANVLTF

d_call: .
clone_size: .
cdr3_length: 13
j_call: TRBJ1-2
v_call: TRBV28
cdr3_nt: TGTGCCAGCAGCCCGGGATCAGGCTATGGCTACACCTTC
cdr3_aa: CASSPGSGYGYTF

d_call: .
clone_size: .
cdr3_length: 12
j_call: TRBJ2-7
v_call: TRBV19
cdr3_nt: TGTGCCAGTAGCCCGGACTCCTACGAGCAGTACTTC
cdr3_aa: CASSPDSYEQYF

d_call: .
clone_size: .
cdr3_length: 16
j_call: TRBJ2-7
v_call: TRBV5-5
cdr3_nt: TGTGCCAGCAGCTTGGTGATAGAGGTCTCGTCCTACGAGCAGTACTTC
cdr3_aa: CASSLVIEVSSYEQYF

d_call: TRBD2
clone_size: .
cdr3_length: 18
j_call: TRBJ2-7
v_call: TRBV7-2
cdr3_nt: TGTGCCAGCACCCTGATATCGGGGCTAGCGGGAGAGGAGCACGAGCAGTACTTC
cdr3_aa: CASTLISGLAGEEHEQYF

d_call: .
clone_size: .
cdr3_length: 17
j_call: TRBJ2-1
v_call: TRBV5-1
cdr3_nt: TGCGCCAGCGGTAATTGGCTAGCCCTCGATGACTACAATGAGCAGTTCTTC
cdr3_aa: CASGNWLALDDYNEQFF

d_call: TRBD2
clone_size: .
cdr3_length: 14
j_call: TRBJ2-7
v_call: TRBV10-2
cdr3_nt: TGCGCCAGCAGTGAAGAGACTAGCGCTTACGAGCAGTACTTC
cdr3_aa: CASSEETSAYEQYF

d_call: .
clone_size: .
cdr3_length: 14
j_call: TRBJ1-3
v_call: TRBV28
cdr3_nt: TGTGCCAGCAGTTTACAGACCTCTGGAAACACCATATATTTT
cdr3_aa: CASSLQTSGNTIYF

d_call: .
clone_size: .
cdr3_length: 13
j_call: TRBJ2-4
v_call: TRBV27
cdr3_nt: TGTGCCAGCAGTTTAGCGTCCAAAAACATTCAGTACTTC
cdr3_aa: CASSLASKNIQYF

d_call: .
clone_size: .
cdr3_length: 14
j_call: TRBJ2-1
v_call: TRBV5-4
cdr3_nt: TGTGCCAGCAGCTTGGCGGGGAGATCGGATGAGCAGTTCTTC
cdr3_aa: CASSLAGRSDEQFF

d_call: TRBD1
clone_size: .
cdr3_length: 16
j_call: TRBJ2-1
v_call: TRBV28
cdr3_nt: TGTGCCAGCAGACCAACGACAGGGGCTTTCTACAATGAGCAGTTCTTC
cdr3_aa: CASRPTTGAFYNEQFF

d_call: .
clone_size: .
cdr3_length: 15
j_call: TRBJ1-6
v_call: TRBV6-5
cdr3_nt: TGTGCCAGCAGTTACCCCGGGGGGTCTAAATCACCCCTCCACTTT
cdr3_aa: CASSYPGGSKSPLHF

d_call: TRBD2
clone_size: .
cdr3_length: 18
j_call: TRBJ2-1
v_call: TRBV27
cdr3_nt: TGTGCCAGCAGTTTATGGGGCGGGAGTGAGGGATTGAATAATGAGCAGTTCTTC
cdr3_aa: CASSLWGGSEGLNNEQFF

d_call: .
clone_size: once
cdr3_length: 15
j_call: TRBJ2-1
v_call: TRBV10-3
cdr3_nt: TGTGCCATCAGTGAGTTACTAGAATCCTACAATGAGCAGTTCTTC
cdr3_aa: CAISELLESYNEQFF

d_call: .
clone_size: .
cdr3_length: 14
j_call: TRBJ2-3
v_call: TRBV27
cdr3_nt: TGTGCCAGCAGTTTCGTGATGGCGCCAGATACGCAGTATTTT
cdr3_aa: CASSFVMAPDTQYF

d_call: .
clone_size: once
cdr3_length: 15
j_call: TRBJ2-7
v_call: TRBV27
cdr3_nt: TGTGCCAGCTCTTTTACGGGTAGCGGCAGCCACGAGCAGTACTTC
cdr3_aa: CASSFTGSGSHEQYF

d_call: TRBD2
clone_size: .
cdr3_length: 16
j_call: TRBJ2-7
v_call: TRBV11-2
cdr3_nt: TGTGCCAGCAGTCCCCCATTAGCGGGACATACCTACGAGCAGTACTTC
cdr3_aa: CASSPPLAGHTYEQYF

d_call: .
clone_size: once
cdr3_length: 11
j_call: TRBJ1-4
v_call: TRBV29-1
cdr3_nt: TGTAGAGGGGGGGCAAATGAAAAACTGTTTTTT
cdr3_aa: CRGGANEKLFF

d_call: TRBD1
clone_size: .
cdr3_length: 16
j_call: TRBJ1-2
v_call: TRBV7-4
cdr3_nt: TGTGCCAGCAGCTTAGCAGGAGGGGACAGCCGCTATGGCTACACCTTC
cdr3_aa: CASSLAGGDSRYGYTF

d_call: TRBD2
clone_size: .
cdr3_length: 18
j_call: TRBJ2-1
v_call: TRBV7-9
cdr3_nt: TGTGCCAGCAGCGGTTCGGGACTAGCGGATTACCCCTACAATGAGCAGTTCTTC
cdr3_aa: CASSGSGLADYPYNEQFF

d_call: .
clone_size: .
cdr3_length: 13
j_call: TRBJ2-7
v_call: TRBV30
cdr3_nt: TGTGCCTGGATTGATGGCCCTACCTACGAGCAGTACTTC
cdr3_aa: CAWIDGPTYEQYF

d_call: .
clone_size: few
cdr3_length: 12
j_call: TRBJ1-1
v_call: TRBV19
cdr3_nt: TGTGCCAGTAGTACTAAGGACACTGAAGCTTTCTTT
cdr3_aa: CASSTKDTEAFF

d_call: TRBD2
clone_size: .
cdr3_length: 18
j_call: TRBJ2-1
v_call: TRBV27
cdr3_nt: TGTGCCAGCAGTTTCCGCAGGGAACTAGCGGGAAGAATGAATGAGCAGTTCTTC
cdr3_aa: CASSFRRELAGRMNEQFF

d_call: .
clone_size: .
cdr3_length: 15
j_call: TRBJ2-3
v_call: TRBV5-4
cdr3_nt: TGTGCCAGCAGCCCCCCCCCGGGAGAGACAGATACGCAGTATTTT
cdr3_aa: CASSPPPGETDTQYF

d_call: TRBD2
clone_size: .
cdr3_length: 16
j_call: TRBJ2-7
v_call: TRBV6-6
cdr3_nt: TGTGCCAGCAGTCCCATTCTAGCGGGAGGTCGGGCCGAGCAGTACTTC
cdr3_aa: CASSPILAGGRAEQYF

d_call: TRBD1
clone_size: .
cdr3_length: 14
j_call: TRBJ1-5
v_call: TRBV5-8
cdr3_nt: TGTGCCAGCAGCAGGGGACAGGTTAATCAGCCCCAGCATTTT
cdr3_aa: CASSRGQVNQPQHF

d_call: .
clone_size: .
cdr3_length: 12
j_call: TRBJ1-2
v_call: TRBV30
cdr3_nt: TGTGCCTGGACAGGGAGGTTACATGGCTACACCTTC
cdr3_aa: CAWTGRLHGYTF

d_call: .
clone_size: .
cdr3_length: 13
j_call: TRBJ2-7
v_call: TRBV5-4
cdr3_nt: TGTGCCAGCAGCTGGGTTGAGGGCTACGAGCAGTACTTC
cdr3_aa: CASSWVEGYEQYF

d_call: TRBD2
clone_size: .
cdr3_length: 17
j_call: TRBJ2-2
v_call: TRBV7-9
cdr3_nt: TGTGCCAGCAGCTTAGTCGCCGCGGGAGGGCCGGGCGGGGAGCTGTTTTTT
cdr3_aa: CASSLVAAGGPGGELFF

d_call: TRBD1
clone_size: once
cdr3_length: 15
j_call: TRBJ2-3
v_call: TRBV19
cdr3_nt: TGTGCCAGTAGTGACGGGACAGGGCTTACAGATACGCAGTATTTT
cdr3_aa: CASSDGTGLTDTQYF

d_call: .
clone_size: .
cdr3_length: 16
j_call: TRBJ2-7
v_call: TRBV23-1
cdr3_nt: TGCGCCAGCAGTCACAAAATTGGCGGGCCCTCCTACGAGCAGTACTTC
cdr3_aa: CASSHKIGGPSYEQYF

d_call: .
clone_size: .
cdr3_length: 17
j_call: TRBJ1-3
v_call: TRBV7-3
cdr3_nt: TGTGCCAGCAGCCCCAGGGGAATAGACTCTACTGGAAACACCATATATTTT
cdr3_aa: CASSPRGIDSTGNTIYF

d_call: .
clone_size: once
cdr3_length: 17
j_call: TRBJ2-3
v_call: TRBV12-5
cdr3_nt: TGTGCTAGTGGTTTAATCCAGGACCCTGCCGGTACAGATACGCAGTATTTT
cdr3_aa: CASGLIQDPAGTDTQYF

d_call: .
clone_size: .
cdr3_length: 9
j_call: TRBJ1-1
v_call: TRBV20-1
cdr3_nt: TGCAGTGCTTCCCTCGGGGCTTTCTTT
cdr3_aa: CSASLGAFF

d_call: .
clone_size: .
cdr3_length: 15
j_call: TRBJ2-7
v_call: TRBV4-3
cdr3_nt: TGCGCCAGCAGCCAAGATCGACGGGCCACCTACGAGCAGTACTTC
cdr3_aa: CASSQDRRATYEQYF

d_call: TRBD2
clone_size: .
cdr3_length: 16
j_call: TRBJ2-7
v_call: TRBV5-4
cdr3_nt: TGTGCCAGCAGCTTGCTCCGACTAGCGGGAGTGCACGAGCAGTACTTC
cdr3_aa: CASSLLRLAGVHEQYF

d_call: TRBD2
clone_size: .
cdr3_length: 13
j_call: TRBJ2-7
v_call: TRBV5-6
cdr3_nt: TGTGCCAGCAGCTTCCTAAATCCTAGCGGGAGGAGCTTC
cdr3_aa: CASSFLNPSGRSF

d_call: TRBD1
clone_size: .
cdr3_length: 13
j_call: TRBJ2-5
v_call: TRBV9
cdr3_nt: TGTGCCAGCAAAGGACAGGGAAGGGGGACCCAGTACTTC
cdr3_aa: CASKGQGRGTQYF

d_call: TRBD1
clone_size: .
cdr3_length: 13
j_call: TRBJ2-1
v_call: TRBV29-1
cdr3_nt: TGCAGCGTTCGTCCGACAGGGAACAATGAGCAGTTCTTC
cdr3_aa: CSVRPTGNNEQFF

d_call: .
clone_size: .
cdr3_length: 16
j_call: TRBJ2-3
v_call: TRBV4-1
cdr3_nt: TGCGCCAGCAGCCAAGCCCCCTGGGTGCGGACAGATACGCAGTATTTT
cdr3_aa: CASSQAPWVRTDTQYF

d_call: TRBD1
clone_size: .
cdr3_length: 16
j_call: TRBJ1-3
v_call: TRBV19
cdr3_nt: TGTGCCAGTAGTCCGCCCGGACAGGCCTCTGGAAACACCATATATTTT
cdr3_aa: CASSPPGQASGNTIYF

d_call: .
clone_size: .
cdr3_length: 17
j_call: TRBJ1-3
v_call: TRBV7-9
cdr3_nt: TGTGCCAGCAGCCAAGTCAAGTGGGCTCTGGGGGTTAACACCATATATTTT
cdr3_aa: CASSQVKWALGVNTIYF

d_call: .
clone_size: .
cdr3_length: 13
j_call: TRBJ1-2
v_call: TRBV4-2
cdr3_nt: TGTGCCAGCAGCCAGCAGGGGCCGAATGGCTACACCTTC
cdr3_aa: CASSQQGPNGYTF

d_call: .
clone_size: .
cdr3_length: 17
j_call: TRBJ1-4
v_call: TRBV4-3
cdr3_nt: TGCGCCAGCAGCCAAGATTCGGGGGAGGAAGCTAATGAAAAACTGTTTTTT
cdr3_aa: CASSQDSGEEANEKLFF

d_call: .
clone_size: .
cdr3_length: 15
j_call: TRBJ2-5
v_call: TRBV11-2
cdr3_nt: TGTGCCAGCAGCCCCCGGTGGGGCTGGGCAGAGACCCAGTACTTC
cdr3_aa: CASSPRWGWAETQYF

d_call: .
clone_size: .
cdr3_length: 14
j_call: TRBJ2-3
v_call: TRBV4-3
cdr3_nt: TGCGCCAGCAGCCCGACTACCCTTCGGGATACGCAGTATTTT
cdr3_aa: CASSPTTLRDTQYF